These T cell receptor beta chains were read from a single sample in a study of cytomegalovirus exposure and HLA in healthy donors. Sequencing used immunoSEQ multiplex PCR; TCRdb keeps in-frame clones, though not all of them. The repertoire table contains just over 20,000 clones. Sequencing was carried out using PBMCs. These receptor sequences come from a man in his sixties in good health and CMV-seropositive. CDR3s include the opening cysteine and the closing phenylalanine or tryptophan. A D gene is named only where the DNA matches it firmly.

d_call	j_call	v_call	cdr3_aa	cdr3_nt
TRBD1	TRBJ2-5	TRBV9	CASSAGTGRETQYF	TGTGCCAGCAGCGCCGGGACAGGGAGGGAGACCCAGTACTTC
TRBD1	TRBJ1-6	TRBV5-1	CASSRDRGGSPLHF	TGCGCCAGCAGCCGGGACAGGGGTGGTTCACCCCTCCACTTT
-	TRBJ1-3	TRBV19	CASSTQASGNTIYF	TGTGCCAGTAGTACTCAGGCCTCTGGAAACACCATATATTTT
-	TRBJ2-2	TRBV5-6	CASSVIQGSNTGELFF	TGTGCCAGCAGCGTAATACAGGGTTCGAACACCGGGGAGCTGTTTTTT
TRBD2	TRBJ2-7	TRBV5-1	CASSLGGSGAAYEQYF	TGCGCCAGCAGCTTGGGAGGAAGCGGGGCAGCCTACGAGCAGTACTTC
TRBD2	TRBJ2-3	TRBV18	CASSPTSGRSDTQYF	TGTGCCAGCTCACCGACTAGCGGGAGGTCAGATACGCAGTATTTT
-	TRBJ1-5	TRBV6-4	CASSDGGQHNQPQHF	TGTGCCAGCAGTGACGGAGGACAGCACAATCAGCCCCAGCATTTT
TRBD1	TRBJ1-2	TRBV29-1	CRAWDRGLGGYTF	TGCAGAGCCTGGGACAGGGGGCTAGGAGGCTACACCTTC
-	TRBJ2-5	TRBV21-1	CATLPPQDQETQYF	TGTGCCACCCTTCCACCTCAGGACCAAGAGACCCAGTACTTC
-	TRBJ2-7	TRBV5-4	CASSSVDRPYEQYF	TGTGCCAGCAGCTCGGTGGACAGACCTTACGAGCAGTACTTC
TRBD2	TRBJ2-3	TRBV7-9	CASSSSGSPDTQYF	TGTGCCAGCAGTTCTAGCGGGAGCCCAGATACGCAGTATTTT
-	TRBJ2-3	TRBV9	CASSGGSTDTQYF	TGTGCCAGCAGCGGGGGCAGCACAGATACGCAGTATTTT
TRBD1	TRBJ2-7	TRBV7-9	CASSLRGQGFNEQYF	TGTGCCAGCAGCTTAAGGGGACAGGGTTTTAACGAGCAGTACTTC
-	TRBJ2-1	TRBV30	CAWSSQGSSYNEQFF	TGTGCCTGGAGTTCTCAAGGGAGCTCCTACAATGAGCAGTTCTTC
-	TRBJ2-1	TRBV5-1	CASSPGNEYNEQFF	TGCGCCAGCAGTCCAGGGAACGAGTACAATGAGCAGTTCTTC
TRBD1	TRBJ2-7	TRBV2	CASSPPGQGEQYF	TGTGCCAGCAGTCCCCCGGGACAGGGGGAGCAGTACTTC
TRBD1	TRBJ1-2	TRBV5-1	CASSLWPGQPNYGYTF	TGCGCCAGCAGCTTGTGGCCGGGACAGCCTAACTATGGCTACACCTTC
TRBD1	TRBJ2-3	TRBV19	CASSIEGDRPTDTQYF	TGTGCCAGTAGTATAGAGGGGGACAGACCCACAGATACGCAGTATTTT
TRBD2	TRBJ2-7	TRBV18	CASSLGLAGGPYSEQYF	TGTGCCAGCTCACTGGGACTAGCGGGAGGGCCCTACAGCGAGCAGTACTTC
-	TRBJ2-4	TRBV15	CATSRTRDSPRRYF	TGTGCCACCAGCAGAACACGAGACAGTCCCCGGAGGTACTTC
TRBD1	TRBJ2-5	TRBV30	CAWSYRQGARETQYF	TGTGCCTGGAGTTATCGACAGGGGGCACGAGAGACCCAGTACTTC
TRBD1	TRBJ2-5	TRBV10-1	CASSDARGIEETQYF	TGCGCCAGCAGTGATGCCAGGGGGATAGAAGAGACCCAGTACTTC
TRBD2	TRBJ2-2	TRBV10-1	CASSESGRSTGELFF	TGCGCCAGCAGTGAGAGCGGGAGAAGCACCGGGGAGCTGTTTTTT
-	TRBJ1-1	TRBV5-1	CASNLNGGVTEAFF	TGCGCCAGCAATCTGAACGGGGGTGTGACTGAAGCTTTCTTT
-	TRBJ1-5	TRBV30	CAWSDFPNQPQHF	TGTGCCTGGTCCGACTTTCCAAATCAGCCCCAGCATTTT
-	TRBJ2-5	TRBV18	CASSPPDAGGETQYF	TGTGCCAGCTCACCACCGGATGCGGGCGGGGAGACCCAGTACTTC
-	TRBJ1-5	TRBV11-2	CASSSPGSRLQPQHF	TGTGCCAGCAGCTCCCCCGGGTCCCGGTTGCAGCCCCAGCATTTT
TRBD2	TRBJ2-7	TRBV7-2	CASSGREALAYEQYF	TGTGCCAGCAGCGGGCGGGAGGCCCTCGCCTACGAGCAGTACTTC
-	TRBJ2-2	TRBV11-2	CASSLQDTGELFF	TGTGCCAGCAGCTTACAGGACACCGGGGAGCTGTTTTTT
-	TRBJ1-4	TRBV6-1	CAIRTAPRANEKLFF	TGTGCCATTCGGACTGCCCCCCGGGCTAATGAAAAACTGTTTTTT
TRBD2	TRBJ2-5	TRBV5-1	CASSFSGREETQYF	TGCGCCAGCAGCTTTAGCGGGAGGGAGGAGACCCAGTACTTC
-	TRBJ2-7	TRBV10-3	CAISELEAKGSYEQYF	TGTGCCATCAGTGAGCTCGAGGCGAAAGGCAGCTACGAGCAGTACTTC
TRBD2	TRBJ2-7	TRBV7-8	CASSLGLAGFYEQYF	TGTGCCAGCAGCTTAGGTCTAGCGGGTTTCTACGAGCAGTACTTC
-	TRBJ2-7	TRBV9	CASSAQVTGDEQYF	TGTGCCAGCAGCGCCCAGGTGACAGGAGACGAGCAGTACTTC
-	TRBJ2-3	TRBV5-1	CASRRGGAPTDTQYF	TGCGCCAGCCGAAGGGGGGGGGCCCCCACAGATACGCAGTATTTT
-	TRBJ2-2	TRBV27	CASSSWDTSTGELFF	TGTGCCAGCAGTTCCTGGGACACGAGCACCGGGGAGCTGTTTTTT
TRBD1	TRBJ1-4	TRBV5-4	CASSPGTGLEKLFF	TGTGCCAGCAGCCCCGGGACAGGGCTTGAAAAACTGTTTTTT
-	TRBJ1-5	TRBV19	CASRGPAGNQPQHF	TGTGCCAGTAGGGGTCCGGCGGGCAATCAGCCCCAGCATTTT
-	TRBJ2-6	TRBV5-1	CASSLDGGAGANVLTF	TGCGCCAGCAGCTTGGATGGGGGCGCTGGGGCCAACGTCCTGACTTTC
-	TRBJ2-2	TRBV7-7	CASSMGGNGELFF	TGTGCCAGCAGCATGGGAGGAAACGGGGAGCTGTTTTTT
TRBD2	TRBJ2-7	TRBV27	CASSTRTSGAAEQYF	TGTGCCAGCAGTACACGGACTAGCGGGGCCGCCGAGCAGTACTTC
-	TRBJ1-2	TRBV11-2	CASSLQADYGYTF	TGTGCCAGCAGCCTGCAGGCTGACTATGGCTACACCTTC
-	TRBJ2-5	TRBV19	CASSPVIQETQYF	TGTGCCAGTAGTCCAGTAATCCAAGAGACCCAGTACTTC
TRBD1	TRBJ2-7	TRBV19	CASSKPGQAYEQYF	TGTGCCAGTAGTAAACCGGGACAGGCCTACGAGCAGTACTTC
TRBD1	TRBJ1-2	TRBV30	CAWSAGQGLLMRVTF	TGTGCCTGGAGTGCCGGACAGGGCCTCCTCATGAGGGTCACCTTC
TRBD2	TRBJ2-7	TRBV4-1	CASSQEAGVAGGPRYF	TGCGCCAGCAGCCAAGAGGCCGGGGTAGCGGGAGGGCCAAGGTACTTC
TRBD1	TRBJ2-5	TRBV12-5	CASSNRGRETQYF	TGTGCTAGTTCCAACAGGGGACGAGAGACCCAGTACTTC
-	TRBJ2-5	TRBV18	CASSQGLRETQYF	TGTGCCAGCTCACAGGGACTGAGAGAGACCCAGTACTTC
TRBD1	TRBJ1-1	TRBV11-2	CASSGRQGMNTEAFF	TGTGCCAGCAGCGGACGACAGGGGATGAACACTGAAGCTTTCTTT
-	TRBJ1-5	TRBV4-1	CASSQADRVSNQPQHF	TGCGCCAGCAGCCAAGCGGACAGAGTGTCCAATCAGCCCCAGCATTTT
-	TRBJ2-6	TRBV19	CASKRGSGANVLTF	TGTGCCAGTAAAAGGGGGTCTGGGGCCAACGTCCTGACTTTC
TRBD2	TRBJ2-7	TRBV4-2	CASSQRLAGPFEQYF	TGTGCCAGCAGCCAAAGACTAGCGGGACCTTTCGAGCAGTACTTC
TRBD1	TRBJ1-5	TRBV6-1	CASSGIVGDREGYSNQPQHF	TGTGCCAGCAGTGGAATAGTAGGGGACAGGGAAGGCTATAGCAATCAGCCCCAGCATTTT
-	TRBJ2-1	TRBV5-1	CASSLGGESYNEQFF	TGCGCCAGCAGCTTGGGGGGAGAGTCCTACAATGAGCAGTTCTTC
-	TRBJ1-4	TRBV6-5	CASSDGGSNEKLFF	TGTGCCAGTAGTGACGGCGGATCTAATGAAAAACTGTTTTTT
-	TRBJ2-7	TRBV10-3	CAIRVGGTLYEQYF	TGTGCCATCAGAGTGGGGGGTACACTCTACGAGCAGTACTTC
-	TRBJ2-1	TRBV5-1	CASSLDTHNEQFF	TGCGCCAGCAGCCTGGACACGCACAATGAGCAGTTCTTC